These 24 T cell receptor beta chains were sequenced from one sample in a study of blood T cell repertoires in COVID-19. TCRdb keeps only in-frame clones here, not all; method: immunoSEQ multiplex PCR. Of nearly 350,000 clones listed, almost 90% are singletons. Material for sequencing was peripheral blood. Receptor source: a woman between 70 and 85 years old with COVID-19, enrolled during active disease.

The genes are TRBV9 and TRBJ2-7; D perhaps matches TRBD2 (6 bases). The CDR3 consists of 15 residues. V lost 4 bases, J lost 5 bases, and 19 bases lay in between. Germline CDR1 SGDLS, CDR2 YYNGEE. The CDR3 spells CASSPSGGKLDEQYF. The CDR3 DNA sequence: TGTGCCAGCAGCCCGTCTGGGGGGAAACTGGACGAGCAGTACTTC. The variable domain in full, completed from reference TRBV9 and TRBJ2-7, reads DSGVTQTPKHLITATGQRVTLRCSPRSGDLSVYWYQQSLDQGLQFLIQYYNGEERAKGNILERFSAQQFPDLHSELNLSSLELGDSALYFCASSPSGGKLDEQYFGPGTRLTVT.

The CDR3 sequence: CASRMGQTSYEQYF. As DNA, the CDR3 is TGTGCCAGCAGGATGGGACAGACCTCCTACGAGCAGTACTTC. The V and J genes are TRBV2 and TRBJ2-7; the match to TRBD1 covers 7 bases. This CDR3 spans 14 amino acids. With 6 bases clipped from V and 0 bases from J, the junction kept 5 bases outside the gene matches. Germline values: CDR1 SNHLY, CDR2 FYNNEI.

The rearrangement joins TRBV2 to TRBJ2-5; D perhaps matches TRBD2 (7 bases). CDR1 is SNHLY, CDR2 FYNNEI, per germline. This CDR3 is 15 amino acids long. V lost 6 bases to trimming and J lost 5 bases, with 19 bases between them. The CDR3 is CASSLRGGGAETQYF. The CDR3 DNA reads TGTGCCAGCAGCCTCCGAGGGGGGGGCGCGGAGACCCAGTACTTC.

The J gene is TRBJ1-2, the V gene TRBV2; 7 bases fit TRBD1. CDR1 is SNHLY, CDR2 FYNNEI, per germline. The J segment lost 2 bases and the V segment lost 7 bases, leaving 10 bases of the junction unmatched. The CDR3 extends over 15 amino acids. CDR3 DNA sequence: TGTGCCAGCAAGACGATGACAGGGATAAACTATGGCTACACCTTC. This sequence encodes CASKTMTGINYGYTF.

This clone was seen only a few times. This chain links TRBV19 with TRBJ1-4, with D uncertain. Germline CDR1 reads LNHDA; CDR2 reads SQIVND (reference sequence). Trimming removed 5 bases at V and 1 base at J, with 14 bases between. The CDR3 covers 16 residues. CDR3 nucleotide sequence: TGTGCCAGTAGTGCCCCACTTGGACTAACTAATGAAAAACTGTTTTTT. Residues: CASSAPLGLTNEKLFF.

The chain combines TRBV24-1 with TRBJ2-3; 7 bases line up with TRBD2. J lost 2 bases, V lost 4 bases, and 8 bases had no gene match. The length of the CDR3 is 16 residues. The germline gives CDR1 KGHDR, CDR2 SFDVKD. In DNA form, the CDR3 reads TGTGCCACCAGTGAAGGGACTACCTTTTACACAGATACGCAGTATTTT. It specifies CATSEGTTFYTDTQYF.

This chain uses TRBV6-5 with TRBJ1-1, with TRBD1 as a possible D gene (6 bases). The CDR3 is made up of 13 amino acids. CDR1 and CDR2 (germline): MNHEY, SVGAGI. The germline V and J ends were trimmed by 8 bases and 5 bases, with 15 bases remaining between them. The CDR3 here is CASGRGPDTEAFF. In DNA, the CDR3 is TGTGCCAGCGGCAGGGGTCCTGATACTGAAGCTTTCTTT.

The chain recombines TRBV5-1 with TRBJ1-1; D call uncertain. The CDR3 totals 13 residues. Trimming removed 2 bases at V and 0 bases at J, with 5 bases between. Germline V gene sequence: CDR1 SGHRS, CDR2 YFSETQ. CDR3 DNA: TGCGCCAGCAGCTTTAACTTGAACACTGAAGCTTTCTTT. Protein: CASSFNLNTEAFF.

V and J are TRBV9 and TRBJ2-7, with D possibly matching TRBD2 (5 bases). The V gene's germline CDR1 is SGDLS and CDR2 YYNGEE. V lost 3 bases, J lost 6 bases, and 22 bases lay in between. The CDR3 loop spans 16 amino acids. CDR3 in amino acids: CASSALGWASTGEQYF. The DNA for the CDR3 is TGTGCCAGCAGCGCCTTGGGGTGGGCTAGCACGGGCGAGCAGTACTTC.

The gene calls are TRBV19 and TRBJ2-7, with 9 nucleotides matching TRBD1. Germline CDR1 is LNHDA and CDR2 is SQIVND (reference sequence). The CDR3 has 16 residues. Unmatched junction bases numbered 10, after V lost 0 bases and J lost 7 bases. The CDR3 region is CASSIDHGTGRWEQYF. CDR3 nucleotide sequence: TGTGCCAGTAGTATAGATCACGGGACAGGGAGGTGGGAGCAGTACTTC.

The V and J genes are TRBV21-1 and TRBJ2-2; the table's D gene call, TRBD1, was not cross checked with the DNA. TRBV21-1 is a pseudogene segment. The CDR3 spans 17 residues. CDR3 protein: CASSSNRQGASTGELFF. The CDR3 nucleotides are TGTGCCAGCAGTAGTAATCGACAGGGGGCGTCCACCGGGGAGCTGTTTTTT.

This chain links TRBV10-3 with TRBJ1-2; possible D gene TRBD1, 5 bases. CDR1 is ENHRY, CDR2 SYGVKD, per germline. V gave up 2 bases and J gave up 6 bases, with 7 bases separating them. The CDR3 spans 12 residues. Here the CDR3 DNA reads TGTGCCATCAGTGAGAGGGGAAATGGCTACACCTTC. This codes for CAISERGNGYTF.

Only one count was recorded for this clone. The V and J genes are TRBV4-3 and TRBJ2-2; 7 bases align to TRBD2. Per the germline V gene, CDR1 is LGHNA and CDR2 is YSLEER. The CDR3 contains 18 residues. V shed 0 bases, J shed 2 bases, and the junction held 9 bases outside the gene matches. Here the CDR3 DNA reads TGCGCCAGCAGCCAAGATAGAGGGCTAGCGGATAACACCGGGGAGCTGTTTTTT. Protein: CASSQDRGLADNTGELFF.

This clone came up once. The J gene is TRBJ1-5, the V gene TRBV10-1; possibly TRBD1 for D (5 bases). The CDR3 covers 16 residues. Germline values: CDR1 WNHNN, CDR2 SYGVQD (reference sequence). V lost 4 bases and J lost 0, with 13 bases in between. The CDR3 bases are TGCGCCAGCAGTGGCAGGGAAAATTATAGCAATCAGCCCCAGCATTTT. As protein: CASSGRENYSNQPQHF.

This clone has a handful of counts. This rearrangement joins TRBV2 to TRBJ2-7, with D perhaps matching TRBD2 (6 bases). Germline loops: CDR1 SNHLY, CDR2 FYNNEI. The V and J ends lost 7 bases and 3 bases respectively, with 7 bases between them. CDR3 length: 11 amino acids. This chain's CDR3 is CASTEGYEQYF. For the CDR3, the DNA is TGTGCCAGCACGGAGGGCTACGAGCAGTACTTC.

The CDR3, as DNA: TGTGCCAGCAGTTACACCGGCGCAGGGGGCGGCTATGGCTACACCTTC. Translating it yields CASSYTGAGGGYGYTF. V usage is TRBV6-5 and J usage is TRBJ1-2; the match to TRBD1 covers 8 bases. Germline V gene data show CDR1 as MNHEY and CDR2 as SVGAGI. The junction had 9 bases not matched to a gene; V was cut back by 2 bases and J by 4 bases. The CDR3 is 16 amino acids.

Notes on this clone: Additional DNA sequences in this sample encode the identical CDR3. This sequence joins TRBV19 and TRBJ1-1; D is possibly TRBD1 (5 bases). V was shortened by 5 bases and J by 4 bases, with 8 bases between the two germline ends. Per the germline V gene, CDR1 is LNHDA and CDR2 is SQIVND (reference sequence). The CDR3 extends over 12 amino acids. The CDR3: CASSPQGTEAFF. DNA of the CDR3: TGTGCCAGTAGTCCCCAGGGCACTGAAGCTTTCTTT.

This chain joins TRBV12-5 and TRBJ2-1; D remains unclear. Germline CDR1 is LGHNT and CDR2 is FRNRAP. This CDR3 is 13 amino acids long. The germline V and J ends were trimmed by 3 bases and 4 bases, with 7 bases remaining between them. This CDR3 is CASGLTIYNEQFF. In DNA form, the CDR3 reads TGTGCTAGTGGTTTAACTATATACAATGAGCAGTTCTTC.

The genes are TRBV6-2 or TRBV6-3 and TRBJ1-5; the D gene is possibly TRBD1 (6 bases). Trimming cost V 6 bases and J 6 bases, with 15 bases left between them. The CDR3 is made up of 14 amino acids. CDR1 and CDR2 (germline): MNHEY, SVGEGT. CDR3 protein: CASSSRQDVQPQHF. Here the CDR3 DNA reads TGTGCCAGCAGCTCCCGACAGGATGTTCAGCCCCAGCATTTT.

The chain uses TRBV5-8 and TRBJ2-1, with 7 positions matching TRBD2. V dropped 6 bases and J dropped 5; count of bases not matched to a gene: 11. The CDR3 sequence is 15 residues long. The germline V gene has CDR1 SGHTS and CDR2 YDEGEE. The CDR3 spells CASTREVSPNNEQFF. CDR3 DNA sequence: TGTGCCAGCACCCGGGAGGTCTCGCCTAACAATGAGCAGTTCTTC.

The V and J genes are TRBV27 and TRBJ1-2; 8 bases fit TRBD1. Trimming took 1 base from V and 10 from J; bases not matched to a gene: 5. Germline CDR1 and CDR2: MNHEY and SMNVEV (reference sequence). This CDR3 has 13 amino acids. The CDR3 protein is CASSLFSGGDYTF. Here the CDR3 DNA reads TGTGCCAGCAGTTTATTCTCAGGGGGCGACTACACCTTC.

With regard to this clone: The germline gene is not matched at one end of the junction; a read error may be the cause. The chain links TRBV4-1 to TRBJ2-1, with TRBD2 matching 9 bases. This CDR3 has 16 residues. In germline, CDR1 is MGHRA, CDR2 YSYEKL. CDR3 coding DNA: TGCGCCCGCAGCCAAGGATGGCGGGGGGGCCGGGGTGAGCAGTTCTTC. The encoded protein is CARSQGWRGGRGEQFF.

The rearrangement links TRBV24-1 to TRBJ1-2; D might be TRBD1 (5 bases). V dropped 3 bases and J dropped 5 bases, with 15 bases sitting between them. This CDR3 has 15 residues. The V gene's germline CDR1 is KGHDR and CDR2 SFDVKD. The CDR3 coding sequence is TGTGCCACCAGTGATCCCCTAGGTGGGGCGTATGGCTACACCTTC. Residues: CATSDPLGGAYGYTF.

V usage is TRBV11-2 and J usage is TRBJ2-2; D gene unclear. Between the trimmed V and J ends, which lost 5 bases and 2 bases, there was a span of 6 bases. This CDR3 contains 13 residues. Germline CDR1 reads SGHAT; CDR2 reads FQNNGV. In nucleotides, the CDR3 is TGTGCCAGCAGCCCGAGAAACACCGGGGAGCTGTTTTTT. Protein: CASSPRNTGELFF.